Below, 27 T cell receptor beta chains from the same sample are listed, as sequenced in a study of blood T cell repertoires in COVID-19. Repertoires were generated with immunoSEQ multiplex PCR, while TCRdb's copy carries only in-frame clones and drops some. In the table there are some 300,000 clones, 90% of which are singletons. Sequences were obtained from peripheral blood. These receptors all come from a woman aged 40-49 years with COVID-19, enrolled during active disease.

The chain joins TRBV7-9 to TRBJ2-1; 9 nucleotides match TRBD1. The CDR3 covers 14 residues. Germline CDR1 and CDR2: SEHNR and FQNEAQ (reference sequence). The ends lost 5 bases at V and 6 bases at J; junction bases unmatched: 5. CDR3 sequence reads: CASSPGQGLNEQFF. CDR3 coding DNA: TGTGCCAGCAGCCCCGGACAGGGGCTCAATGAGCAGTTCTTC.

The CDR3, as DNA: TGTGCCAGTCTCAGGGTAGGGACAGATACGCAGTATTTT. This codes for CASLRVGTDTQYF. This rearrangement joins TRBV19 to TRBJ2-3, with TRBD1 as a possible D gene (5 bases). The CDR3 runs 13 residues. The V gene's germline CDR1 is LNHDA and CDR2 SQIVND (reference sequence). The V and J ends lost 8 bases and 3 bases respectively, with 12 bases between them.

This rearrangement joins TRBV6-2 or TRBV6-3 to TRBJ2-1; the match to TRBD2 covers 14 bases. CDR1 is MNHEY and CDR2 is SVGEGT in the germline V gene. This CDR3 contains 15 residues. V was clipped by 1 base and J by 8 bases; unmatched bases: 1. The CDR3 protein is CASSYLGLAGDEQFF. CDR3 nucleotides: TGTGCCAGCAGTTACTTGGGACTAGCGGGAGATGAGCAGTTCTTC.

The rearrangement joins TRBV28 to TRBJ1-2, with TRBD1 identical over 11 bases. Trimming took 6 bases from V and 7 from J; bases not matched to a gene: 7. From germline, CDR1 is MDHEN and CDR2 SYDVKM. The CDR3 contains 14 residues. The DNA of the CDR3 is TGTGCCAGCAGCGGGTCCGGGACAGGGGGTGGCTACACCTTC. The encoded protein is CASSGSGTGGGYTF.

The chain employs TRBV4-3 and TRBJ1-2, with D possibly matching TRBD1 (6 bases). The CDR3 is made up of 16 amino acids. The germline V gene encodes CDR1 LGHNA and CDR2 YSLEER. The V end lost 1 base, the J end lost 4 bases, and 16 bases lay between the germline ends. The CDR3 nucleotides read TGCGCCAGCAGCCAAGTAGAGGGGGGGACCCTCTATGGCTACACCTTC. This translates into CASSQVEGGTLYGYTF.

V and J are TRBV9 and TRBJ2-5, with 9 bases aligning to TRBD2. Germline assignment: CDR1 SGDLS and CDR2 YYNGEE. The CDR3 is 14 residues long. J gave up 5 bases and V 3 bases, and 5 bases lay outside the gene matches. CDR3 bases: TGTGCCAGCAGCGGGGGACTAGCTGAGGAGACCCAGTACTTC. Encoded protein: CASSGGLAEETQYF.

The chain uses TRBV7-9 and TRBJ2-3; possible D gene TRBD1, 5 bases. Germline lookup yields CDR1 SEHNR and CDR2 FQNEAQ (reference sequence). V was pared by 1 base and J by 4 bases, with 9 bases between. This CDR3 contains 14 residues. The CDR3 reads CASSLGQRPDTQYF. The CDR3 nucleotides read TGTGCCAGCAGCTTAGGACAGCGACCAGATACGCAGTATTTT.

This rearrangement joins TRBV4-3 to TRBJ2-1; 13 nucleotides match TRBD2. Germline V gene sequence: CDR1 LGHNA, CDR2 YSLEER. V was pared by 4 bases and J by 5 bases, with 8 bases of the junction left unmatched. The CDR3 spans 17 residues. The CDR3 DNA follows: TGCGCCAGCAGCCGAGTCATCGGGACTAGCGGGAACAATGAGCAGTTCTTC. Translated: CASSRVIGTSGNNEQFF.

The chain employs TRBV7-2 and TRBJ2-3, with TRBD1 identical over 11 bases. There are 15 residues in the CDR3. Germline CDR1 is SGHTA and CDR2 is FQGNSA. V dropped 5 bases and J dropped 5; count of bases not matched to a gene: 6. CDR3 nucleotides: TGTGCCAGCAGCCTTAGGACAGGGGGCATAGATACGCAGTATTTT. This codes for CASSLRTGGIDTQYF.

The chain has TRBV27 and TRBJ2-1, with 8 bases identical to TRBD2. V lost 10 bases and J lost 9; bases outside the gene matches: 26. Germline values: CDR1 MNHEY, CDR2 SMNVEV (reference sequence). CDR3 size: 18 residues. The chain's CDR3 is CAINSGPIRLAGTGEQFF. The CDR3 nucleotides read TGTGCCATCAATTCGGGACCGATAAGATTAGCGGGAACAGGTGAGCAGTTCTTC.

This chain joins TRBV5-1 and TRBJ2-2; D is undetermined. This CDR3 is built from 15 residues. V was pared by 0 bases and J by 4 bases, with 10 bases between. CDR1 SGHRS and CDR2 YFSETQ come from the germline V gene. The CDR3 DNA sequence: TGCGCCAGCAGCTTGGTTCAGGATCTCACCGGGGAGCTGTTTTTT. It codes for CASSLVQDLTGELFF. The full variable domain, with the rest looked up from reference TRBV5-1 and TRBJ2-2, is KAGVTQTPRYLIKTRGQQVTLSCSPISGHRSVSWYQQTPGQGLQFLFEYFSETQRNKGNFPGRFSGRQFSNSRSEMNVSTLELGDSALYLCASSLVQDLTGELFFGEGSRLTVL.

Worth noting for this clone: The sample holds other DNA sequences that translate to the same CDR3. The chain couples TRBV6-5 to TRBJ1-3; D remains unclear. Germline V gene sequence: CDR1 MNHEY, CDR2 SVGAGI. V shed 7 bases and J shed 1 base, with 5 bases lying between them. The CDR3 has 12 amino acids. The CDR3 here is CASTSSGNTIYF. Written as DNA, the CDR3 is TGTGCCAGCACCTCTTCTGGAAACACCATATATTTT.

V is TRBV9 and J is TRBJ2-1, with 14 positions matching TRBD2. V was pared by 5 bases and J by 5 bases, with 6 bases of the junction left unmatched. CDR1 and CDR2 (germline): SGDLS, YYNGEE. The CDR3 loop spans 16 amino acids. CDR3 DNA sequence: TGTGCCAGCAGTTATGGACTAGCGGGGGGAAACAATGAGCAGTTCTTC. Translated: CASSYGLAGGNNEQFF.

This clone has just a few counts. The chain recombines TRBV19 with TRBJ2-2, with 7 nucleotides matching TRBD1. The ends lost 1 base at V and 4 bases at J; junction bases unmatched: 0. The CDR3 has 14 residues. CDR1 is LNHDA, CDR2 SQIVND, per germline (reference sequence). CDR3 coding DNA: TGTGCCAGTAGTATAGGACAGGGCACCGGGGAGCTGTTTTTT. The encoded protein is CASSIGQGTGELFF.

This rearrangement joins TRBV20-1 to TRBJ1-4; maybe TRBD1 (5 bases). V lost 3 bases and J 3 bases, leaving 11 bases between the germline ends. CDR3 length equals 14 residues. The germline CDR1 and CDR2 sequences are DFQATT and SNEGSKA (reference sequence). CDR3 sequence reads: CSASSGQANEKLFF. CDR3 bases: TGCAGTGCTAGTTCAGGGCAAGCTAATGAAAAACTGTTTTTT.

The chain carries TRBV3-1 (or the pseudogene TRBV3-2) and TRBJ1-1; D is unclear. This CDR3 comprises 13 residues. Trimming pared 4 bases from V and 4 bases from J, leaving 10 bases between. CDR1 and CDR2 from the germline V gene are LGHDT and YNNKEL (reference sequence). The CDR3 here is CASSRLGGTEAFF. DNA for the CDR3: TGTGCCAGCAGCCGACTGGGAGGCACTGAAGCTTTCTTT.

J is TRBJ2-2 and V is TRBV5-5, with 11 bases matching TRBD1. The CDR3 sequence is 15 residues long. The J segment lost 4 bases and the V segment lost 4 bases, leaving 3 bases of the junction unmatched. Germline loops: CDR1 SGHKS, CDR2 YYEKEE (reference sequence). CDR3 protein: CASSHGTGGTGELFF. As DNA, the CDR3 is TGTGCCAGCAGCCACGGGACAGGGGGCACCGGGGAGCTGTTTTTT.

This chain joins TRBV27 and TRBJ2-5; TRBD2 matches 12 bases. The germline V gene has CDR1 MNHEY and CDR2 SMNVEV (reference sequence). The ends lost 7 bases at V and 5 bases at J; junction bases unmatched: 8. The CDR3 length is 15 residues. CDR3 coding DNA: TGTGCCAGCAAGACGACTAGCGGGAGATATGAGACCCAGTACTTC. Amino acid sequence: CASKTTSGRYETQYF.

The chain has TRBV27 and TRBJ2-5; 11 nucleotides line up with TRBD2. Germline V gene lookup returns CDR1 MNHEY and CDR2 SMNVEV (reference sequence). The trim removed 6 bases at V and 1 base at J, leaving 4 bases unmatched. CDR3 size: 15 residues. DNA of the CDR3: TGTGCCAGCAGCCGCCTAGCGGGGGGCCAAGAGACCCAGTACTTC. It yields the protein CASSRLAGGQETQYF.

The V call is TRBV2, the J call TRBJ2-3; tentative D call: TRBD2 (5 bases). V was pared by 1 base and J by 5 bases, with 13 bases between. The CDR3 contains 15 residues. Germline lookup yields CDR1 SNHLY and CDR2 FYNNEI. CDR3 DNA sequence: TGTGCCAGCAGTGAAGTGGGAGTGGTACAAGATACGCAGTATTTT. Its protein product is CASSEVGVVQDTQYF.

The gene calls are TRBV10-3 and TRBJ2-5; 10 bases fit TRBD2. With 3 bases clipped from V and 1 base from J, the junction kept 5 bases outside the gene matches. The CDR3 loop spans 16 amino acids. Germline lookup yields CDR1 ENHRY and CDR2 SYGVKD. The chain's CDR3 is CAISERASGGQETQYF. The CDR3, as DNA: TGTGCCATCAGTGAACGGGCTAGCGGGGGCCAAGAGACCCAGTACTTC.

V usage is TRBV7-3 and J usage is TRBJ1-1; possibly TRBD1 for D (6 bases). The V end was cut by 5 bases, the J end by 4 bases, with 14 bases between. Germline-derived CDR1 and CDR2 are SGHTA and FQGTGA. The CDR3 has 14 residues. The DNA of the CDR3 is TGTGCCAGCAGCCCGCGACAGGCATCCACTGAAGCTTTCTTT. Amino acid sequence: CASSPRQASTEAFF.

This clone was seen a handful of times. The chain couples TRBV18 to TRBJ1-5; perhaps TRBD1 as D (6 bases). V lost 2 bases to trimming and J lost 1 base, with 15 bases between them. The CDR3 runs 17 residues. Germline CDR1 and CDR2: KGHSH and LQKENI. The CDR3 is CASSPTSLQGSNQPQHF. For the CDR3, the DNA is TGTGCCAGCTCACCAACTTCTCTACAGGGAAGCAATCAGCCCCAGCATTTT.

This clone has more than one count but fewer than ten. The chain uses TRBV27 and TRBJ1-6; D gene ambiguous. Germline CDR1 and CDR2: MNHEY and SMNVEV (reference sequence). Trimming took off 6 bases at V and 7 bases at J, with 10 bases between the two ends. The CDR3 runs to 13 residues. This chain's CDR3 is CASSVRGNSPLHF. For the CDR3, the DNA is TGTGCCAGCAGCGTCAGAGGAAATTCACCCCTCCACTTT.

This chain links TRBV5-1 with TRBJ2-7, with 9 bases fitting TRBD2. There are 15 residues in the CDR3. The J segment lost 4 bases and the V segment lost 4 bases, leaving 9 bases of the junction unmatched. CDR1 SGHRS and CDR2 YFSETQ come from the germline V gene. DNA of the CDR3: TGCGCCAGCAGCGCCTTGGTAGCGGGAGCGTACGAGCAGTACTTC. Its translation: CASSALVAGAYEQYF.

The chain employs TRBV18 and TRBJ1-2; D is ambiguous. The germline V and J ends were trimmed by 0 bases and 4 bases, with 18 bases remaining between them. CDR1 is KGHSH, CDR2 LQKENI, per germline. The CDR3 is made up of 17 amino acids. The CDR3 loop reads CASSPPGTAQVPYGYTF. The CDR3 DNA reads as TGTGCCAGCTCACCACCCGGAACAGCCCAAGTTCCCTATGGCTACACCTTC.

The chain links TRBV9 to TRBJ2-6; tentative D call: TRBD1 (6 bases). The CDR3 is made up of 17 amino acids. Germline V CDR1 and CDR2: SGDLS, YYNGEE. Trimming removed 3 bases at V and 0 bases at J, with 13 bases between. The CDR3 region has the DNA TGTGCCAGCAGCGGCCTCACAGGGTTCTCTGGGGCCAACGTCCTGACTTTC. Protein product: CASSGLTGFSGANVLTF.